This entry is about one T cell receptor beta chain. Its specificity is not known. TCRdb's table, derived via immunoSEQ multiplex PCR, lists solely in-frame clones and lacks some. The sample lists 110,000 to 150,000 clones, just over 85% occurring once. The data belong to a study of T cell responses to AZD1222 COVID-19 vaccine. Findings of the study overall: Mostly white British, mostly female donors; authors suggested clonal diversity may be underestimated. Of spike-specific TCRs, nearly half reportedly target regions left unmutated in variants.

The germline V gene encodes CDR1 MDHEN and CDR2 SYDVKM. The CDR3 contains 12 residues. Trimming cost V 3 bases and J 6 bases, with 6 bases left between them. The chain uses TRBV28 and TRBJ2-1, with D unresolved. The clonotype was recovered from an adult in good health. This sample comprised peripheral blood, obtained on day 0 of AZD1222 vaccination. For the CDR3, the DNA is TGTGCCAGCAGTTTTCCCCTCAATGAGCAGTTCTTC. It yields the protein CASSFPLNEQFF. The full variable domain, its missing parts supplied by reference TRBV28 and TRBJ2-1, is DVKVTQSSRYLVKRTGEKVFLECVQDMDHENMFWYRQDPGLGLRLIYFSYDVKMKEKGDIPEGYSVSREKKERFSLILESASTNQTSMYLCASSFPLNEQFFGPGTRLTVL.